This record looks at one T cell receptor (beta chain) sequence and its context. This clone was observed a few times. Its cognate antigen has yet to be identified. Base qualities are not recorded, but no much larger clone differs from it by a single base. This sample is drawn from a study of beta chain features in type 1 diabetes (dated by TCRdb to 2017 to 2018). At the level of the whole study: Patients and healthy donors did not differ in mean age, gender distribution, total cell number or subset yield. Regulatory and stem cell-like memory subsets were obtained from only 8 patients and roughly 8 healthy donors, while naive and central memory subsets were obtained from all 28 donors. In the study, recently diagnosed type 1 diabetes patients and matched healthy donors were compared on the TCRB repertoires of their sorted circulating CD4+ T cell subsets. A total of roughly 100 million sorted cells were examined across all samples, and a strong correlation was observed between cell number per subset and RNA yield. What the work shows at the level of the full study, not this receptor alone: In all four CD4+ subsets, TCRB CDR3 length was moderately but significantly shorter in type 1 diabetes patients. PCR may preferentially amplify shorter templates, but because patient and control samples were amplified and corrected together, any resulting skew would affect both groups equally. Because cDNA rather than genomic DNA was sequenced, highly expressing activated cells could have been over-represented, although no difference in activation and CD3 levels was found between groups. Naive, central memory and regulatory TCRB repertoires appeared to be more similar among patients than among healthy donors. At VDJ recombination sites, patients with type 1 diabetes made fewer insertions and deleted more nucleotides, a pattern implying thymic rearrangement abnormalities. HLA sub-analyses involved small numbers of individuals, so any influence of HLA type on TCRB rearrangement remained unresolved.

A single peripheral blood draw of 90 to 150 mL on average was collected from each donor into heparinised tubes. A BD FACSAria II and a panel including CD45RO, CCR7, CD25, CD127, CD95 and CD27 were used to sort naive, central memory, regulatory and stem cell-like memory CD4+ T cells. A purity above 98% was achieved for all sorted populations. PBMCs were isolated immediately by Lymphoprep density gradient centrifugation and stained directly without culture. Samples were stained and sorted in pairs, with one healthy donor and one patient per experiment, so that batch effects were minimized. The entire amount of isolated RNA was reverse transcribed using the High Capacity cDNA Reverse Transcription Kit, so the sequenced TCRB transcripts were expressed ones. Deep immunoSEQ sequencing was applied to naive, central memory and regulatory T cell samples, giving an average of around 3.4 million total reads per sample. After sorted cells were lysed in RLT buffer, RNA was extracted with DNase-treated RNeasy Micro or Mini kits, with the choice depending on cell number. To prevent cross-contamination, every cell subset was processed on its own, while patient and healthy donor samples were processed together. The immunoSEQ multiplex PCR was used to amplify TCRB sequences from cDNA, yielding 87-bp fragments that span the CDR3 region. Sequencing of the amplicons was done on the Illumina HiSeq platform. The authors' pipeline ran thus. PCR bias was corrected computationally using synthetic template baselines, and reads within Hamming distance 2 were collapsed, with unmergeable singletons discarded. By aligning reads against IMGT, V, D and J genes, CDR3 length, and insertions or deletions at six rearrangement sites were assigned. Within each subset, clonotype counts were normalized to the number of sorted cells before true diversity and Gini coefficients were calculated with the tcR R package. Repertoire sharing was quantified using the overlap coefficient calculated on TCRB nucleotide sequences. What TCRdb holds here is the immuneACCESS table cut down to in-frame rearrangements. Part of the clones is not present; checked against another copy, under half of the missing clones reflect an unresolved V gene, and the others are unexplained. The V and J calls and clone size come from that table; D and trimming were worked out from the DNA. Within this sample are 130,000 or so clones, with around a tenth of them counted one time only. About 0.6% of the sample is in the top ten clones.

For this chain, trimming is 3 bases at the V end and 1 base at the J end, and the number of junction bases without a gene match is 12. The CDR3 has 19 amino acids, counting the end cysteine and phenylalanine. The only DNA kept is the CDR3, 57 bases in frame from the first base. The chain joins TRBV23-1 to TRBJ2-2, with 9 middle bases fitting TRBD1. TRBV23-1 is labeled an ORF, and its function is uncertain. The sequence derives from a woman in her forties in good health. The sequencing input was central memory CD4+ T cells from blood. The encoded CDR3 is CASSQLGQGLSRNTGELFF. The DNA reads TGCGCCAGCAGTCAGTTGGGACAGGGTTTGTCTCGGAACACCGGGGAGCTGTTTTTT.